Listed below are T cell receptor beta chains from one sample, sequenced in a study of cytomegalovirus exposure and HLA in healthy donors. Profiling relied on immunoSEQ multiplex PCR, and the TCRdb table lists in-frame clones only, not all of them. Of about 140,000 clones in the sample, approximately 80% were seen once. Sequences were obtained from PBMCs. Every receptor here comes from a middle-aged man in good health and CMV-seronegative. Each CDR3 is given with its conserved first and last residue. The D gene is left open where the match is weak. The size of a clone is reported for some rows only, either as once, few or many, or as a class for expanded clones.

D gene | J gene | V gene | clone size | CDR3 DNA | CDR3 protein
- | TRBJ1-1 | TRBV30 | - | TGTGCCTGGAGTGTACAGGGAAACACTGAAGCTTTCTTT | CAWSVQGNTEAFF
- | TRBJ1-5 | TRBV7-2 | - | TGTGCCAGCAGCTTATTAAACAGGGAGAGCAATCAGCCCCAGCATTTT | CASSLLNRESNQPQHF
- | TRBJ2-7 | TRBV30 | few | TGTGCCTGGAGGGACAGCTACGAGCAGTACTTC | CAWRDSYEQYF
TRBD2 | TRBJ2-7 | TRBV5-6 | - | TGTGCCAGCAGCTTGGGGGGGGGAATATCCTACGAGCAGTACTTC | CASSLGGGISYEQYF
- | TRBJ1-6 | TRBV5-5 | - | TGTGCCAGCAGCTTGGACCCGGACACAGCCTATAATTCACCCCTCCACTTT | CASSLDPDTAYNSPLHF
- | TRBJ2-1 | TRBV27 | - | TGTGCCAGCAGTTTTTGGGAGGTGGGCTCCTACAATGAGCAGTTCTTC | CASSFWEVGSYNEQFF
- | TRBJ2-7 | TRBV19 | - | TGTGCCACCTCCCGGGGTAGTCGGTCCTACGAGCAGTACTTC | CATSRGSRSYEQYF
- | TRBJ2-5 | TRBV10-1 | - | TGCGCCAGCAGTGACACCCTGGACAGAGTTCAAGAGACCCAGTACTTC | CASSDTLDRVQETQYF
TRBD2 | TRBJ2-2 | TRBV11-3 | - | TGTGCCAGCAGCTTAGAAATAGCGGGAGGCACCACCGGGGAGCTGTTTTTT | CASSLEIAGGTTGELFF
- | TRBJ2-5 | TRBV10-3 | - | TGTGCCATCAGAGACCCGACTAATGGTCAAGAGACCCAGTACTTC | CAIRDPTNGQETQYF
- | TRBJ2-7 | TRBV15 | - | TGTGCCACCAGCAGAGATTCGAGGGAAACCTACGAGCAGTACTTC | CATSRDSRETYEQYF
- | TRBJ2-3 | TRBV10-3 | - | TGTGCCATCAGTGAATGGACAAGGGGGTCGGATACGCAGTATTTT | CAISEWTRGSDTQYF
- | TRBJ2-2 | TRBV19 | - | TGTGCCAGTAGTATAGGTGCGGGATCTCACACCGGGGAGCTGTTTTTT | CASSIGAGSHTGELFF
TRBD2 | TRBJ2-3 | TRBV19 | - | TGTGCCAGTAGTATATCAGAGACTAGCGGGGGGCACGGACCCCACCCAGATACGCAGTATTTT | CASSISETSGGHGPHPDTQYF
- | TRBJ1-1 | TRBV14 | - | TGTGCCAGCAGCCAAGATCAGCTTGGGGGGACCACTGAAGCTTTCTTT | CASSQDQLGGTTEAFF
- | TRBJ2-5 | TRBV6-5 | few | TGTGCCAGCAGCCTACAGGGGGGGGACCAAGAGACCCAGTACTTC | CASSLQGGDQETQYF
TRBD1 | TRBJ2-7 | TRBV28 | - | TGTGCCAGCAGTTTAGGGGGTTTCGGACAGGGGAGCGAGCAGTACTTC | CASSLGGFGQGSEQYF
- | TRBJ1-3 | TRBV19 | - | TGTGCCAGTAGTCCCGGGTCAGGGTCTGGAAACACCATATATTTT | CASSPGSGSGNTIYF
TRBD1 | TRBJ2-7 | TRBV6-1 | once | TGTGCCAGCGTCCCGGGACAGGAAAAGGGGCTGCAGTACTTC | CASVPGQEKGLQYF
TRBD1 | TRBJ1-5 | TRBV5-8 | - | TGTGCCAGCATCGACAGGGCAAATCAGCCCCAGCATTTT | CASIDRANQPQHF
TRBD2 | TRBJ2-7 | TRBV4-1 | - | TGCGCCAGCAGCCAAGGAGCGGGAGTGTACGAGCAGTACTTC | CASSQGAGVYEQYF
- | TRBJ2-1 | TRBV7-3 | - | TGTGCCAGCAGCTTAGTCGCAGGGGACAATGAGCAGTTCTTC | CASSLVAGDNEQFF
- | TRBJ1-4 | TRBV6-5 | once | TGTGCCAGCAGTCCCAGTTCGGGAGTTAGTGAAAAACTGTTTTTT | CASSPSSGVSEKLFF
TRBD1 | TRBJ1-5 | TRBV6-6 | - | TGTGCCAGCACTCCCCGGGACAGGGGGCATCCTCAGCCCCAGCATTTT | CASTPRDRGHPQPQHF
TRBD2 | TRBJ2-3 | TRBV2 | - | TGTACCAGCCTAAGCGGGAGACGACCAGATACGCAGTATTTT | CTSLSGRRPDTQYF
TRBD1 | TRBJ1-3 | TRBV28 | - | TGTGCCAGCAGTTTAATGGCCGGGACAGGGTCTGGAAACACCATATATTTT | CASSLMAGTGSGNTIYF
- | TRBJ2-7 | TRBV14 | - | TGTGCCAGCAGCCATGGCAGTAGGGGCTACGAGCAGTACTTC | CASSHGSRGYEQYF
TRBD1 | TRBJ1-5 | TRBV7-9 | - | TGTGCCAGCAGCTTCGGAGGGGGCGGTCAGCCCCAGCATTTT | CASSFGGGGQPQHF
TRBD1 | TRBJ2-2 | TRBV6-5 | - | TGTGCCAGCAGTTACTACCGGGACAGGAGCACCGGGGAGCTGTTTTTT | CASSYYRDRSTGELFF
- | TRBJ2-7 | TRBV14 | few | TGTGCCAGCAGCTTGGGCCGATACGAGCAGTACTTC | CASSLGRYEQYF
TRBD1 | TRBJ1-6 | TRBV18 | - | TGTGCCAGCTCACCACCGGTTGGGACAGGGTTTTCACCCCTCCACTTT | CASSPPVGTGFSPLHF
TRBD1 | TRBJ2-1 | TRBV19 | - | TGTGCCAGTACCCTTGGACAGGGGGCTGCCAATGAGCAGTTCTTC | CASTLGQGAANEQFF
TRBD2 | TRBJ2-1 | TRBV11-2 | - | TGTGCCAGCAGACCTAGCGGGAGGGATGAGCAGTTCTTC | CASRPSGRDEQFF
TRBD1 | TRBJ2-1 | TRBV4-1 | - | TGCGCCAGCAGCCAAGATTGGGACAGGGTCAATGAGCAGTTCTTC | CASSQDWDRVNEQFF
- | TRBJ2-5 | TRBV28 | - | TGTGCCAGCAGCCTGGTCGGGGCTAGCGAAGAGACCCAGTACTTC | CASSLVGASEETQYF
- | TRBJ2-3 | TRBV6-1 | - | TGTGCCAGCCCAGGGGTTTCGGGCACAGATACGCAGTATTTT | CASPGVSGTDTQYF
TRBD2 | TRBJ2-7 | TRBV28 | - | TGTGCCAGCAGTTTTTCCAGGGGCCCTAGCGGGACCTACGAGCAGTACTTC | CASSFSRGPSGTYEQYF
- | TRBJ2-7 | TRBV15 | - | TGTGCCACCAGCAGAGATCGACAGCTCGAGCAGTACTTC | CATSRDRQLEQYF
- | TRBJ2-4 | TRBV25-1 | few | TGTGCCAGCAGTGAAGTAGCGAGGGGGTTAGCCAAAAACATTCAGTACTTC | CASSEVARGLAKNIQYF
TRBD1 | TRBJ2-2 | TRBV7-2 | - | TGTGCCAGCAGCTTACGACAGGGGGCCGGGGAGCTGTTTTTT | CASSLRQGAGELFF
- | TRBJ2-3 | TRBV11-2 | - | TGTGCCAGCAGCTTAGGTTTCGGAGATACGCAGTATTTT | CASSLGFGDTQYF
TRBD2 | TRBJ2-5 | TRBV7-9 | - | TGTGCCAGCAGCTCCGTAAGCGGGAGTAAAGAGACCCAGTACTTC | CASSSVSGSKETQYF
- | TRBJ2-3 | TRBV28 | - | TGTGCCAGCAGTTTATACGGGAGTGTAGATACGCAGTATTTT | CASSLYGSVDTQYF
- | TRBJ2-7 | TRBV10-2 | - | TGCGCCAGCAGTGACTCAGGGTTAGCCTACGAGCAGTACTTC | CASSDSGLAYEQYF
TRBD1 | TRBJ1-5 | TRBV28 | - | TGTGCCAGCAGGCGATCCGGGACAGGGGCCTATAGCAATCAGCCCCAGCATTTT | CASRRSGTGAYSNQPQHF
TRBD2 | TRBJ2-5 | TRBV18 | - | TGTGCCAGCTCATCGGGGGGAGAGACCCAGTACTTC | CASSSGGETQYF
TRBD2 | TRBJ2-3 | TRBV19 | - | TGTGCCAGTAGTTACGCGACTAGCGACACAGATACGCAGTATTTT | CASSYATSDTDTQYF
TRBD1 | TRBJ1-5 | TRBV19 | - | TGTGCCAGTAGTATGGGGACAGGAGACAATCAGCCCCAGCATTTT | CASSMGTGDNQPQHF
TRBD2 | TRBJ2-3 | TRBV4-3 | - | TGCGCCAGCAGCCAAGATAAGCGGGGGCCAGGGAATACGCAGTATTTT | CASSQDKRGPGNTQYF
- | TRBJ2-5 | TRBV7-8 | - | TGTGCCAGCAGCCCCCGCTGGCGGGAAGAGACCCAGTACTTC | CASSPRWREETQYF
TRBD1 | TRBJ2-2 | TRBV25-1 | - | TGTGCCAGTTCTGACAGGGCCGAACCCAACACCGGGGAGCTGTTTTTT | CASSDRAEPNTGELFF
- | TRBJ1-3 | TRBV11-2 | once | TGTGCCAGCAGCCGCTCTGGAAACACCATATATTTT | CASSRSGNTIYF
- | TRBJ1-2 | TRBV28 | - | TGTGCCAGCCGTTGGAAACGGCAGGGAGGCGGCTACACCTTC | CASRWKRQGGGYTF
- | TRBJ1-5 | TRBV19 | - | TGTGCCAGTAGTATTTCGGGTTTCAATCAGCCCCAGCATTTT | CASSISGFNQPQHF
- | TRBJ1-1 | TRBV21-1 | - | TGTGCCAGCAGCAAATCCTCTTTAAACACTGAAGCTTTCTTT | CASSKSSLNTEAFF
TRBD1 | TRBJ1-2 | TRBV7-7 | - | TGTGCCATCCGGACAGGGAATGGCTACACCTTC | CAIRTGNGYTF
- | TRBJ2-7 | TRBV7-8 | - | TGTGCCAGCAGCTTAGTGGACTCGCTCTCCTACGAGCAGTACTTC | CASSLVDSLSYEQYF
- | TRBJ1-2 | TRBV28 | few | TGTGCCAGCAGTTATCAGGGGTCCTACTATGGCTACACCTTC | CASSYQGSYYGYTF
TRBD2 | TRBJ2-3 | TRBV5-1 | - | TGCGCCAGTCAAATGGGGACTAGCGGGGATACGCAGTATTTT | CASQMGTSGDTQYF
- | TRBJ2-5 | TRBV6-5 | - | TGTGCCAGCAGTTACTCCGGCGGAGAAGAGACCCAGTACTTC | CASSYSGGEETQYF